This T cell receptor (beta chain) was obtained from a study of early T cells in non-severe SARS-CoV-2 infection. MiXCR, applied by TCRdb to the 5' RACE reads, yields one record per CDR3 protein. The table lists roughly 46,000 distinct CDR3 sequences, 5.4% of them singletons. This clonotype was observed many times. The germline V and J ends were trimmed by 1 base and 1 base, with 2 bases remaining between them. The CDR3 is 13 amino acids. CDR1 is LGHDT, CDR2 YNNKEL, per germline (reference sequence). This sequence was found in an adult who was a healthcare worker with PCR-confirmed SARS-CoV-2 infection or an uninfected control (not recorded which). The V and J genes are TRBV3-1 and TRBJ1-3; D unclear. The material was whole blood, obtained at baseline. CDR3 coding DNA: TGTGCCAGCAGCCAAGCTTCTGGAAACACCATATATTTT. Protein sequence: CASSQASGNTIYF.